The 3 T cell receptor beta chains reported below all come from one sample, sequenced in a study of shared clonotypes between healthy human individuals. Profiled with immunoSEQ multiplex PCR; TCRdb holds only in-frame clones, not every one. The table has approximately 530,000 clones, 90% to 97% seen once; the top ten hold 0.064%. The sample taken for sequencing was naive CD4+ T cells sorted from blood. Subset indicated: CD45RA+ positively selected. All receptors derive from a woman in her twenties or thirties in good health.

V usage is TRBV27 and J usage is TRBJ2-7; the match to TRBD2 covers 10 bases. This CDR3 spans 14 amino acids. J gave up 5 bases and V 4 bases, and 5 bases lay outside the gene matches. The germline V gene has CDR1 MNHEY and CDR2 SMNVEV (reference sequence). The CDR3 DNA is TGTGCCAGCAGTTATAGCGGGAGGATCAACGAGCAGTACTTC. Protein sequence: CASSYSGRINEQYF.

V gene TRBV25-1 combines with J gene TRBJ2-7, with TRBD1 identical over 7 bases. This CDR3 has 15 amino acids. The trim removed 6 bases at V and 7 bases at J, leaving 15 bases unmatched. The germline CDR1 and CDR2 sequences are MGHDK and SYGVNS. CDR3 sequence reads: CASRGSQGRMREQYF. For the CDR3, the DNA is TGTGCCAGCAGGGGTTCACAGGGGCGGATGAGGGAGCAGTACTTC.

The CDR3 is CASSSGSSNQPQHF. CDR3 DNA sequence: TGTGCCAGCAGCTCCGGGTCTAGCAATCAGCCCCAGCATTTT. The chain links TRBV5-8 to TRBJ1-5; D ambiguous. From germline, CDR1 is SGHTS and CDR2 YDEGEE. This CDR3 has 14 amino acids. The germline V and J ends were trimmed by 3 bases and 0 bases, with 7 bases remaining between them.